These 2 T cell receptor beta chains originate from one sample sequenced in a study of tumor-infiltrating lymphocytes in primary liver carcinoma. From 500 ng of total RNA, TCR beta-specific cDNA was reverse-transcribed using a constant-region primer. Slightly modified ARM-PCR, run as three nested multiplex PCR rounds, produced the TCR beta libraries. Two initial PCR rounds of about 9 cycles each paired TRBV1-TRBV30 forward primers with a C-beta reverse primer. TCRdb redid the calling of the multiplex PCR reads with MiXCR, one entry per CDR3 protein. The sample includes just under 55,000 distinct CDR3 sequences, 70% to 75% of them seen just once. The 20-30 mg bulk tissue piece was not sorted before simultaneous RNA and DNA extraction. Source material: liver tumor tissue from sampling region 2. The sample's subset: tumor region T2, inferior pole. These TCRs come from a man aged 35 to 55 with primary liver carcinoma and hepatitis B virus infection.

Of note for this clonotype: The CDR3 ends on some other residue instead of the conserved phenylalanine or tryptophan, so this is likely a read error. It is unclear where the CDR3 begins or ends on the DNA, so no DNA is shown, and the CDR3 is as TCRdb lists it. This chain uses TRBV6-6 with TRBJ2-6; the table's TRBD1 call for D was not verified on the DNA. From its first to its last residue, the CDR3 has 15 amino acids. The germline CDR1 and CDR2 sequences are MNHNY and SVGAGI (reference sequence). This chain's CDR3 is CASSPTGSGANVLTS.

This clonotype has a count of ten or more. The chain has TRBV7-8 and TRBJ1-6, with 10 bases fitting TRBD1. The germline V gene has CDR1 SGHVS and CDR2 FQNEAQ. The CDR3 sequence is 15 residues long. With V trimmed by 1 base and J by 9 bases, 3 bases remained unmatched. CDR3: CASSLGGQGSSPLHF. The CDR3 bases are TGTGCCAGCAGCTTAGGGGGACAGGGGAGTTCACCCCTCCACTTT.